The T cell receptor beta chain under discussion was sequenced for a study of shared clonotypes between healthy human individuals. Using immunoSEQ multiplex PCR, the repertoire was profiled, and TCRdb retains in-frame clones only, with some absent. Among approximately 2.4 million clones listed, 90% to 96% were seen once. Study-wide results and caveats: A handful of donors had around 5% of their naive CD4 clonotypes in common.

A remark on this clone: Its antigen remains unidentified.

V lost 1 base and J lost 10; bases outside the gene matches: 4. The CDR3 has 13 residues. Looked up from germline, CDR1 is LNHDA and CDR2 is SQIVND (reference sequence). The chain joins TRBV19 to TRBJ2-1; 7 bases are a match to TRBD1. The receptor comes from a man aged 18-30 years in good health. Source material: naive CD4+ T cells sorted from blood. Stated subset: CD45RA+ positively selected. CDR3 in DNA: TGTGCCAGTAGTATAGTAAGGGGACAGGAGCAGTTCTTC. Amino acid sequence: CASSIVRGQEQFF. The variable domain in full, completed from reference TRBV19 and TRBJ2-1, reads DGGITQSPKYLFRKEGQNVTLSCEQNLNHDAMYWYRQDPGQGLRLIYYSQIVNDFQKGDIAEGYSVSREKKESFPLTVTSAQKNPTAFYLCASSIVRGQEQFFGPGTRLTVL.